This TCR beta chain was identified in a study of blood T cell repertoires in COVID-19. Study-wide context: COVID-19 samples collected from the United States, Italy and Spain covered acute and convalescent phases.

Per germline, CDR1 SGHAT and CDR2 FQNNGV. The CDR3 contains 14 residues. Trimming stripped 2 bases from V and 6 bases from J, with 10 bases between. Sequencing used immunoSEQ multiplex PCR; TCRdb keeps in-frame clones, though not all of them. The table records fewer than 400,000 clones, around 90% of them present only once. All enrollees were roughly 18 to 90 years old and from under 25 US areas. Sequenced input: PBMCs or T cells enriched from blood (not recorded which). This receptor was identified in a woman between 25 and 40 years old who had recovered from COVID-19. The chain joins TRBV11-2 to TRBJ2-2; D is unclear. The CDR3 DNA reads as TGTGCCAGCAGCTTACACAGCAGGTCCGGGGAGCTGTTTTTT. Protein product: CASSLHSRSGELFF.